One sample yielded the 28 T cell receptor beta chains listed below, sequenced in a study of T cell changes during pregnancy in multiple sclerosis. Measured with immunoSEQ multiplex PCR; TCRdb has only the in-frame clones, and not every one. Seen here are around 80,000 clones, about 91% observed once, and the top ten hold under 1.5%. The sequenced sample was peripheral blood, obtained before pregnancy. The source of these receptors is a female donor with multiple sclerosis, enrolled in a pregnancy study.

The CDR3 nucleotides read TGTGCCAGCAGCGTAGGGGGACAGGGCATCCAGCCCCAGCATTTT. Translation gives CASSVGGQGIQPQHF. The chain carries TRBV9 and TRBJ1-5; 9 positions match TRBD1. V lost 0 bases to trimming and J lost 7 bases; unmatched junction nucleotides: 5. Germline V CDR1 and CDR2: SGDLS, YYNGEE. The CDR3 has 15 residues.

The V call is TRBV11-2, the J call TRBJ2-5; the match to TRBD2 covers 8 bases. Germline CDR1 reads SGHAT; CDR2 reads FQNNGV. This CDR3 spans 16 amino acids. V was pared by 1 base and J by 1 base, with 5 bases of the junction left unmatched. Written as DNA, the CDR3 is TGTGCCAGCAGCTTAGTCGCCGGGGGGGTCCAAGAGACCCAGTACTTC. This translates into CASSLVAGGVQETQYF. The full variable domain, rest sourced from reference TRBV11-2 and TRBJ2-5, is EAGVAQSPRYKIIEKRQSVAFWCNPISGHATLYWYQQILGQGPKLLIQFQNNGVVDDSQLPKDRFSAERLKGVDSTLKIQPAKLEDSAVYLCASSLVAGGVQETQYFGPGTRLLVL.

There are a few counts of this clone. V is TRBV18 and J is TRBJ2-1; D might be TRBD1 (7 bases). The CDR3 totals 16 residues. Germline V gene sequence: CDR1 KGHSH, CDR2 LQKENI. V was trimmed by 2 bases and J by 7 bases, leaving 18 bases between them. The CDR3: CASSPLSGGTPNEQFF. DNA of the CDR3: TGTGCCAGCTCACCATTGTCAGGGGGGACCCCAAATGAGCAGTTCTTC.

This clone was recorded once. This chain links TRBV5-1 with TRBJ2-3, with TRBD2 matching over 12 bases. The germline V gene has CDR1 SGHRS and CDR2 YFSETQ. J gave up 11 bases and V 4 bases, and 11 bases lay outside the gene matches. The CDR3 consists of 15 residues. CDR3 sequence: CASSAGLAGGDRQYF. CDR3 nucleotides: TGCGCCAGCAGCGCGGGGCTAGCGGGGGGGGACCGGCAGTATTTT.

The rearrangement links TRBV7-6 to TRBJ2-7, with D possibly matching TRBD1 (5 bases). The V end was cut by 5 bases, the J end by 3 bases, with 20 bases between. The CDR3 contains 16 residues. CDR1 is SGHVS, CDR2 FNYEAQ, per germline. Here the CDR3 DNA reads TGTGCCAGCAGCCCCTCTCCCCACAGGACCGACTACGAGCAGTACTTC. Translation gives CASSPSPHRTDYEQYF.

J is TRBJ1-1 and V is TRBV12-5; maybe TRBD1 (6 bases). The CDR3 totals 19 residues. CDR1 and CDR2 (germline): LGHNT, FRNRAP. V was shortened by 0 bases and J by 1 base, with 21 bases between the two germline ends. The CDR3 region has the DNA TGTGCTAGTGGTTTGGTACTAGGAAGGGACACAGCTTCGAACACTGAAGCTTTCTTT. Its protein product is CASGLVLGRDTASNTEAFF.

The chain employs TRBV27 and TRBJ2-7; no firm D call. This CDR3 is 11 amino acids long. Germline CDR1 is MNHEY and CDR2 is SMNVEV (reference sequence). Trimming stripped 7 bases from V and 9 bases from J, with 13 bases between. CDR3 in amino acids: CASISGSRQYF. As DNA, the CDR3 is TGTGCCAGCATTAGTGGTTCCCGGCAGTACTTC.

V usage is TRBV5-1 and J usage is TRBJ2-3; D is undetermined. The V gene lost 0 bases and the J gene lost 4 bases, with 6 bases spanning the gap. Germline CDR1 reads SGHRS; CDR2 reads YFSETQ. This CDR3 spans 13 amino acids. The CDR3: CASSLAFPDTQYF. DNA for the CDR3: TGCGCCAGCAGCTTGGCCTTCCCAGATACGCAGTATTTT.

The gene calls are TRBV5-8 and TRBJ1-1, with D possibly being TRBD1 (6 bases). Trimming took 1 base from V and 3 from J, leaving 13 bases between them. Per germline, CDR1 SGHTS and CDR2 YDEGEE. The CDR3 is 15 residues long. CDR3 sequence: CASSLNQGFDTEAFF. The CDR3 DNA sequence: TGTGCCAGCAGCTTGAATCAGGGGTTTGACACTGAAGCTTTCTTT.

V and J are TRBV4-1 and TRBJ2-1; 7 bases are a match to TRBD2. The CDR3 runs 17 residues. From germline, CDR1 is MGHRA and CDR2 YSYEKL. V lost 1 base and J lost 4; bases outside the gene matches: 10. CDR3 nucleotide sequence: TGCGCCAGCAGCCAAGTTCATCGGGGGGTCGAGTACAATGAGCAGTTCTTC. Residues: CASSQVHRGVEYNEQFF.

The genes are TRBV4-1 and TRBJ1-4; the D gene is possibly TRBD1 (6 bases). V lost 4 bases to trimming and J lost 7 bases, with 16 bases between them. CDR3 size: 15 residues. The germline V gene encodes CDR1 MGHRA and CDR2 YSYEKL. The DNA for the CDR3 is TGCGCCAGCAGCCTACAGGGCCAGGAAGGTGAAAAACTGTTTTTT. Translated, it gives CASSLQGQEGEKLFF.

This rearrangement joins TRBV19 to TRBJ2-5, with 7 bases fitting TRBD2. Germline loops: CDR1 LNHDA, CDR2 SQIVND (reference sequence). Unmatched junction bases numbered 6, after V lost 9 bases and J lost 2 bases. The length of the CDR3 is 13 residues. The CDR3 reads CASRLASQETQYF. CDR3 bases: TGTGCCAGCCGACTAGCTTCTCAAGAGACCCAGTACTTC.

The chain joins TRBV30 to TRBJ1-5; 9 bases line up with TRBD1. Trimming at V came to 2 bases and at J to 9 bases, leaving 8 bases not matched to a gene. The V gene's germline CDR1 is GTSNPN and CDR2 SVGIG (reference sequence). This CDR3 has 14 residues. As DNA, the CDR3 is TGTGCCTGGAGTTCAGGACAGGGGATGCTGCCCCAGCATTTT. Encoded protein: CAWSSGQGMLPQHF.

This chain connects TRBV9 to TRBJ2-5; tentatively, D is TRBD1 (5 bases). Germline V lookup: CDR1 SGDLS, CDR2 YYNGEE. Trimming removed 0 bases from V and 4 bases from J, with 7 bases in between. This CDR3 contains 13 residues. This CDR3 is CASSVEDTETQYF. The DNA of the CDR3 is TGTGCCAGCAGCGTAGAGGACACAGAGACCCAGTACTTC.

The chain carries TRBV30 and TRBJ2-7, with 9 bases identical to TRBD2. In germline, CDR1 is GTSNPN, CDR2 SVGIG (reference sequence). The J segment lost 4 bases and the V segment lost 4 bases, leaving 5 bases of the junction unmatched. This CDR3 is 13 amino acids long. The chain's CDR3 is CAWISGGSYEQYF. CDR3 nucleotides: TGTGCCTGGATTAGCGGGGGCAGTTACGAGCAGTACTTC.

This clone came up once. The rearrangement links TRBV5-1 to TRBJ1-6; the D gene is possibly TRBD1 (5 bases). Germline CDR1 SGHRS, CDR2 YFSETQ. The CDR3 length is 18 residues. Trimming cost V 4 bases and J 0 bases, with 17 bases left between them. CDR3 DNA: TGCGCCAGCAGCGCTAGACAGCTCCTAAGCTCCTATAATTCACCCCTCCACTTT. As protein: CASSARQLLSSYNSPLHF.

The chain links TRBV7-3 to TRBJ2-7; tentatively, D is TRBD1 (5 bases). Germline assignment: CDR1 SGHTA and CDR2 FQGTGA. This CDR3 has 13 amino acids. V dropped 11 bases and J dropped 0 bases, with 14 bases sitting between them. The CDR3 DNA sequence: TGTGCCTGGGTAGGGGCCTCCTCCTACGAGCAGTACTTC. Its protein is CAWVGASSYEQYF.

The gene calls are TRBV7-6 and TRBJ2-3, with 9 nucleotides matching TRBD1. Germline values: CDR1 SGHVS, CDR2 FNYEAQ. The CDR3 is 14 residues long. V dropped 5 bases and J dropped 4; count of bases not matched to a gene: 4. The CDR3 protein is CASSRTGEADTQYF. The CDR3 DNA reads TGTGCCAGCAGCCGGACAGGGGAGGCAGATACGCAGTATTTT.

The chain uses TRBV5-1 and TRBJ2-7; 8 positions match TRBD2. Losses at the gene ends were 5 bases for V and 6 bases for J; bases not matched to a gene: 1. There are 11 residues in the CDR3. CDR1 and CDR2 (germline): SGHRS, YFSETQ. The CDR3 DNA follows: TGCGCCAGCAGTCGGGGGGGCGAGCAGTACTTC. It yields the protein CASSRGGEQYF.

The rearrangement uses TRBV30 and TRBJ2-7; TRBD1 matches at 11 bases. The CDR3 covers 13 residues. V shed 3 bases and J 4 bases; nucleotides not matched to a gene: 2. Germline V gives CDR1 GTSNPN, CDR2 SVGIG (reference sequence). CDR3 sequence reads: CAWSGQGAYEQYF. The CDR3 DNA sequence: TGTGCCTGGAGCGGACAGGGGGCGTACGAGCAGTACTTC.

This chain links TRBV6-5 with TRBJ1-1; D is unclear. Germline assignment: CDR1 MNHEY and CDR2 SVGAGI. The CDR3 spans 15 residues. Trimming removed 1 base at V and 0 bases at J, with 9 bases between. CDR3 sequence (DNA): TGTGCCAGCAGTTACTTCCGGGGTATGAACACTGAAGCTTTCTTT. This sequence encodes CASSYFRGMNTEAFF.

The gene calls are TRBV27 and TRBJ2-1, with 9 positions matching TRBD2. From germline, CDR1 is MNHEY and CDR2 SMNVEV (reference sequence). V was pared by 5 bases and J by 4 bases, with 6 bases of the junction left unmatched. The CDR3 is made up of 15 amino acids. In DNA form, the CDR3 reads TGTGCCAGCAGTCCAATTAGCGGGGGATACAATGAGCAGTTCTTC. It is translated as CASSPISGGYNEQFF.

The CDR3 protein is CARSLDSALQFF. In DNA form, the CDR3 reads TGTGCCAGAAGCTTGGATAGCGCGTTACAGTTCTTC. V usage is TRBV5-3 and J usage is TRBJ2-1, with D possibly TRBD2 on 5 matching bases. TRBV5-3 is designated an ORF whose function remains uncertain. V gave up 0 bases and J gave up 13 bases, with 11 bases separating them. CDR3 length equals 12 residues.

The V gene is TRBV2, the J gene TRBJ2-1; TRBD2 matches 11 bases. The CDR3 spans 14 residues. V gave up 11 bases and J gave up 0 bases; unmatched junction bases: 3. CDR1 and CDR2 (germline): SNHLY, FYNNEI. Here the CDR3 reads CAGTSGGSYNEQFF. CDR3 coding DNA: TGTGCCGGAACTAGCGGGGGCTCCTACAATGAGCAGTTCTTC.

V is TRBV5-4 and J is TRBJ1-4, with a weak D call TRBD1 (5 bases). Germline V gene sequence: CDR1 SGHNT, CDR2 YYREEE (reference sequence). V lost 3 bases and J lost 4, with 13 bases in between. The CDR3 runs to 15 residues. CDR3 residues: CASSSGGTVNEKLFF. The DNA of the CDR3 is TGTGCCAGCAGCTCCGGAGGGACGGTTAATGAAAAACTGTTTTTT.

The chain employs TRBV27 and TRBJ1-3; perhaps TRBD1 as D (6 bases). CDR1 and CDR2 from the germline V gene are MNHEY and SMNVEV (reference sequence). Trimming took off 5 bases at V and 4 bases at J, with 12 bases between the two ends. The CDR3 has 14 residues. This CDR3 is CASSPGTIGNTIYF. The CDR3 DNA reads as TGTGCCAGCAGTCCGGGGACAATCGGAAACACCATATATTTT.

This clone was recorded only once. The J gene is TRBJ2-1, the V gene TRBV5-1, with a tentative D call TRBD2 (6 bases). CDR3 length: 14 amino acids. V shed 1 base and J shed 7 bases, with 12 bases lying between them. Germline assignment: CDR1 SGHRS and CDR2 YFSETQ. This CDR3 reads CASSLWRDANEQFF. CDR3 sequence (DNA): TGCGCCAGCAGCTTGTGGCGGGATGCTAATGAGCAGTTCTTC.

The J gene is TRBJ1-4, the V gene TRBV9, with D tentatively TRBD1 (6 bases). Germline values: CDR1 SGDLS, CDR2 YYNGEE. The CDR3 runs to 16 residues. Trimming took off 3 bases at V and 5 bases at J, with 17 bases between the two ends. The CDR3 spells CASSEGLDSLNEKLFF. The CDR3 region has the DNA TGTGCCAGCAGCGAAGGACTGGACAGCCTGAATGAAAAACTGTTTTTT.